This T cell receptor beta chain was identified in a study of blood T cell repertoires in COVID-19. CDR1 is SNHLY, CDR2 FYNNEI, per germline. V lost 6 bases and J lost 1, with 13 bases in between. This CDR3 spans 15 amino acids. Here immunoSEQ multiplex PCR was the method, and the copy in TCRdb shows in-frame clones only, minus some. Seen here are around 100,000 clones, 85% observed once, and the top ten hold 10% to 15%. Source material: peripheral blood. The chain recombines TRBV2 with TRBJ2-1; D might be TRBD2 (6 bases). This TCR was sampled from a human donor in a cohort sampled during active COVID-19. DNA of the CDR3: TGTGCCAGCAGCCTACTAGCTGTGTCCTACAATGAGCAGTTCTTC. This codes for CASSLLAVSYNEQFF.